The source of this TCR beta chain is a study of radiation and T cells in renal cell carcinoma. Data came from immunoSEQ multiplex PCR; TCRdb stores just in-frame clones and leaves some out. The data show 95,000 to 150,000 clones, with about four fifths seen just once and roughly 5% held by the top ten. With V trimmed by 4 bases and J by 4 bases, 6 bases remained unmatched. The CDR3 has 14 residues. Germline-derived CDR1 and CDR2 are SGHRS and YFSETQ. Time point: blood 2 weeks post-SBRT. Treatment: 15 Gy SBRT to primary tumor, nephrectomy 4 weeks later. The patient's renal cell carcinoma had clear cell pathology. Only one count was recorded for this clone.

Here the sequenced sample was blood, taken from a patient whose treatment included radiotherapy and nephrectomy. The sequence came from a man aged 45 to 65 with renal cell carcinoma. The rearrangement links TRBV5-1 to TRBJ1-2, with 8 bases that match TRBD1. As DNA, the CDR3 is TGCGCCAGCAGCCTGACAGGGGACATCTATGGCTACACCTTC. Translating gives CASSLTGDIYGYTF. The variable domain in full, with the rest retrieved from reference TRBV5-1 and TRBJ1-2, is KAGVTQTPRYLIKTRGQQVTLSCSPISGHRSVSWYQQTPGQGLQFLFEYFSETQRNKGNFPGRFSGRQFSNSRSEMNVSTLELGDSALYLCASSLTGDIYGYTFGSGTRLTVV.